This T cell receptor (beta chain) is from a study of response to subunit inactivated influenza vaccine. In germline, CDR1 is DFQATT, CDR2 SNEGSKA (reference sequence). The CDR3 length is 14 residues. V lost 3 bases and J 2 bases, leaving 10 bases between the germline ends. This clonotype was detected many times. One entry per CDR3 protein results from TCRdb running MiXCR on the RT-PCR reads. The profile shows 400,000 to 650,000 distinct CDR3 sequences, under 8.5% of them singletons. The receptor comes from a man aged 50 to 75 who received an inactivated influenza vaccine. The V gene is TRBV20-1, the J gene TRBJ2-2; tentatively, D is TRBD2 (5 bases). The source material was PBMCs from blood, sampled about 23 months after vaccination. The CDR3 region has the DNA TGCAGTGCTAGCCGGACTTCTAACACCGGGGAGCTGTTTTTT. Protein product: CSASRTSNTGELFF.